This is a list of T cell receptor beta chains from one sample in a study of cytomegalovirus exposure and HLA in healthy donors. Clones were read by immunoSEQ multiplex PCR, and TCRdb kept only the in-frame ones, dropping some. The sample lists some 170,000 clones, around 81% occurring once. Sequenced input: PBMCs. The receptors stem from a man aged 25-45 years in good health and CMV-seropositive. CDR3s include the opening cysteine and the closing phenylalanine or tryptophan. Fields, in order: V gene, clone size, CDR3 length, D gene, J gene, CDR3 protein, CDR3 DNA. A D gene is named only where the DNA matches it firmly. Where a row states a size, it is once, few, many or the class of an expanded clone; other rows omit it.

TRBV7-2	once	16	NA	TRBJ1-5	CASSLVATASNQPQHF	TGTGCCAGCAGCTTAGTGGCGACAGCTAGCAATCAGCCCCAGCATTTT
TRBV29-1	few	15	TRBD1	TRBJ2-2	CSVGGQGAYTGELFF	TGCAGCGTTGGAGGACAGGGGGCGTACACCGGGGAGCTGTTTTTT
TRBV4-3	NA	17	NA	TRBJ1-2	CASSHSGLGLIDYGYTF	TGCGCCAGCAGCCACAGTGGGCTTGGGCTTATTGACTATGGCTACACCTTC
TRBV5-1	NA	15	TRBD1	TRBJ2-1	CASSLQGAPDNEQFF	TGCGCCAGCAGCTTGCAGGGGGCGCCGGACAATGAGCAGTTCTTC
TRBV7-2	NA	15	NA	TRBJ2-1	CASSPGGFSYNEQFF	TGTGCCAGCAGCCCGGGGGGCTTTTCCTACAATGAGCAGTTCTTC
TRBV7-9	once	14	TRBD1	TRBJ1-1	CASSSTGGNTEAFF	TGTGCCAGCAGCTCGACAGGGGGAAACACTGAAGCTTTCTTT
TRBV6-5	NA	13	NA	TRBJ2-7	CATQGSNSYEQYF	TGTGCCACCCAGGGGTCTAACTCCTACGAGCAGTACTTC
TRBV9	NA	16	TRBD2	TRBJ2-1	CASSAPRRGAGNEQFF	TGTGCCAGCAGCGCCCCTAGGCGGGGGGCGGGGAATGAGCAGTTCTTC
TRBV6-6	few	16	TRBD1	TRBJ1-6	CASSYGTGMGNSPLHF	TGTGCCAGCAGTTACGGGACAGGGATGGGGAATTCACCCCTCCACTTT
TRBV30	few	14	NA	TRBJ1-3	CAWSETGSGNTIYF	TGTGCCTGGAGTGAAACAGGGTCGGGAAACACCATATATTTT
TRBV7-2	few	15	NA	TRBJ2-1	CASSLEAGRNNEQFF	TGTGCCAGCAGCTTAGAGGCGGGAAGGAACAATGAGCAGTTCTTC
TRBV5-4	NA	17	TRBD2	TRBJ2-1	CASSSGTSGGYYNEQFF	TGTGCCAGCAGCTCTGGGACTAGCGGGGGTTATTACAATGAGCAGTTCTTC
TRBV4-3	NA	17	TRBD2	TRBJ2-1	CASSQDLAGGSYNEQFF	TGCGCCAGCAGCCAAGATCTAGCGGGGGGGTCCTACAATGAGCAGTTCTTC
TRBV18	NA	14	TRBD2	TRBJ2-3	CASSGGEGTDTQYF	TGTGCCAGCTCAGGGGGGGAAGGAACAGATACGCAGTATTTT
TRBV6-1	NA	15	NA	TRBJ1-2	CASSEGGGGTYGYTF	TGTGCCAGCAGTGAAGGAGGTGGGGGGACCTATGGCTACACCTTC
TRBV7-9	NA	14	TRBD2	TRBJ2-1	CASSLSGAGYEQFF	TGTGCCAGCAGCTTAAGCGGGGCGGGCTATGAGCAGTTCTTC
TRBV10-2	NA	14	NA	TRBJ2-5	CASSGWLAQETQYF	TGCGCCAGCTCCGGTTGGCTAGCTCAAGAGACCCAGTACTTC
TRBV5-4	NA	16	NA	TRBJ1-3	CASSRVSGTEGNTIYF	TGTGCCAGCAGCCGCGTCTCCGGGACTGAGGGAAACACCATATATTTT
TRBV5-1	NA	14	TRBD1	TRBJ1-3	CASSLGTGGNTIYF	TGCGCCAGCAGCCTAGGGACAGGTGGAAACACCATATATTTT
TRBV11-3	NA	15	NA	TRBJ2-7	CASSVMGGIGDEQYF	TGTGCCAGCAGCGTAATGGGGGGTATTGGGGACGAGCAGTACTTC
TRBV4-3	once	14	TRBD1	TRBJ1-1	CASSRYRGNTEAFF	TGCGCCAGCAGCAGATACAGGGGGAACACTGAAGCTTTCTTT
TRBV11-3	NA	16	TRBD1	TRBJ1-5	CASSFMTGGSNQPQHF	TGTGCCAGCAGCTTTATGACAGGGGGGAGCAATCAGCCCCAGCATTTT
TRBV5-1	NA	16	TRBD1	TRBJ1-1	CASSSGQGAAGTEAFF	TGCGCCAGCAGCTCTGGACAGGGGGCGGCGGGCACTGAAGCTTTCTTT
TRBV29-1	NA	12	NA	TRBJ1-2	CSVEGGDYGYTF	TGCAGCGTTGAAGGGGGGGACTATGGCTACACCTTC
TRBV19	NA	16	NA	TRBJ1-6	CASSIGQGRTDSPLHF	TGTGCCAGTAGTATAGGGCAGGGGAGAACTGATTCACCCCTCCACTTT
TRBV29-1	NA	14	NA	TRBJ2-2	CSVVEGTNTGELFF	TGCAGCGTTGTGGAGGGAACGAACACCGGGGAGCTGTTTTTT
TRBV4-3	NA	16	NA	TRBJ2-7	CASSQARGGPSREQYF	TGCGCCAGCAGCCAAGCAAGGGGGGGGCCAAGCAGAGAGCAGTACTTC
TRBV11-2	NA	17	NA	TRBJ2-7	CASSLYPRQGKTYEQYF	TGTGCCAGCAGCTTGTACCCTCGGCAGGGAAAAACCTACGAGCAGTACTTC
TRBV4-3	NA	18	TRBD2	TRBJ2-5	CASSQGYLAGGAQETQYF	TGCGCCAGCAGCCAAGGGTATTTAGCGGGGGGGGCCCAAGAGACCCAGTACTTC